The subject of this entry is one T cell receptor (beta chain). The sample belongs to a study of T cell changes during pregnancy in multiple sclerosis. Measured with immunoSEQ multiplex PCR; TCRdb has only the in-frame clones, and not every one. Of 40,000 to 45,000 clones listed, around 90% are singletons. The CDR3 is made up of 11 amino acids. Germline V gene sequence: CDR1 DFQATT, CDR2 SNEGSKA (reference sequence). V trimming: 5 bases; J trimming: 7 bases; junction bases outside the gene matches: 4. Sequences were derived from CD4+ T cells from peripheral blood mononuclear cells, sampled before pregnancy. The clonotype was recovered from a female donor with multiple sclerosis, enrolled in a pregnancy study. This chain connects TRBV20-1 to TRBJ1-1; 7 nucleotides agree with TRBD1. The CDR3 loop is CSAPDRFEAFF. Here the CDR3 DNA reads TGCAGTGCTCCGGACAGGTTTGAAGCTTTCTTT.